This TCR beta chain originates from a study of blood T cell repertoires in COVID-19. The method was immunoSEQ multiplex PCR; TCRdb's version includes in-frame clones alone and lacks a portion of them. The sample shows roughly 200,000 clones, about 82% of them seen only once. This CDR3 has 14 residues. Trimming shortened V by 2 bases and J by 9 bases, and 14 bases separated the two germline ends. Per the germline V gene, CDR1 is MNHEY and CDR2 is SVGEGT. V and J are TRBV6-2 or TRBV6-3 and TRBJ1-5; TRBD1 is a possible D gene (6 bases). Material for sequencing was PBMCs or T cells enriched from blood (not recorded which). This TCR derives from a woman in her 30s who had recovered from COVID-19. For the CDR3, the DNA is TGTGCCAGCAGTTACGGGACAACTAGTCGGCCCCAGCATTTT. Residues: CASSYGTTSRPQHF.